This T cell receptor (beta chain) originates from a study of graft-versus-host responses after intestinal transplantation. Study information: Tacrolimus plus steroids were given to all recipients for 3 to 4 years, preceded by anti-thymocyte globulin induction. Whole-study results and caveats: High graft-versus-host to host-versus-graft clonal ratios were found in allografts of patients who had graft-donor T cell macrochimerism. Levels of circulating GvH clones at their peak were associated with early post-transplant HvG declines.

To note about this clone: The antigen remains unidentified.

The protocol was immunoSEQ multiplex PCR, while the TCRdb copy is restricted to in-frame clones and leaves out a portion. This sample has 150,000 or so clones, with nearly 95% found just once. With 5 bases clipped from V and 5 bases from J, the junction kept 3 bases outside the gene matches. CDR1 and CDR2 (germline): SGHTA, FQGNSA. The CDR3 runs to 13 residues. This clonotype was sampled from a human donor who received an intestinal transplant. The sequencing here drew on unstimulated CD4+ T cells sorted from spleen or lymph node cells, taken before intestinal transplant. The chain combines TRBV7-2 with TRBJ2-5; 9 bases line up with TRBD1. This CDR3 reads CASSPGTGETQYF. CDR3 nucleotide sequence: TGTGCCAGCAGCCCGGGGACAGGGGAGACCCAGTACTTC.